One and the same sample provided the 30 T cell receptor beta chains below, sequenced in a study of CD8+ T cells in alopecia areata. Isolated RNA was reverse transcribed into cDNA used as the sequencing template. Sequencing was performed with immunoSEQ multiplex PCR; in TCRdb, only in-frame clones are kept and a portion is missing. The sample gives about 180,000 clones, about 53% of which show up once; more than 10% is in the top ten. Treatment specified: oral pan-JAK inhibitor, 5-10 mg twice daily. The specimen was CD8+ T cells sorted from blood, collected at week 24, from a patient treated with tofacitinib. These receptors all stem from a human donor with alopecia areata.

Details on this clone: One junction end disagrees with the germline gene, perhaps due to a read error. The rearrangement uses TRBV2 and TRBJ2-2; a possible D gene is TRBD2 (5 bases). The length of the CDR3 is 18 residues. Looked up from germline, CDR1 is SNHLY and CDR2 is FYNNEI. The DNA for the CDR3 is TGTGCCAGCAGTGAAGCGTGGACTGGCCAGAGGAACTCCGGGGAGCTGTTTTTT. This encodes CASSEAWTGQRNSGELFF.

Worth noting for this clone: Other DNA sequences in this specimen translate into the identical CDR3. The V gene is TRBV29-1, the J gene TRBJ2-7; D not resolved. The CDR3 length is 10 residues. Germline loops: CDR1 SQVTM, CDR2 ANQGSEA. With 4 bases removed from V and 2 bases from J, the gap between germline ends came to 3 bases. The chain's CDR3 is CSVVAYEQYF. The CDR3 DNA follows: TGCAGCGTTGTAGCCTACGAGCAGTACTTC.

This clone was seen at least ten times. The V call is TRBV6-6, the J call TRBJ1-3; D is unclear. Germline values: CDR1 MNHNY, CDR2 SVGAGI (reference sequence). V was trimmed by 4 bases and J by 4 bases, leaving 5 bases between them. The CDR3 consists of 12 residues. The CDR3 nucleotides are TGTGCCAGCAGTTCAAGGGGAAACACCATATATTTT. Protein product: CASSSRGNTIYF.

The chain's CDR3 is CSAEDSGANVLTF. CDR3 coding DNA: TGCAGCGCCGAGGACTCTGGGGCCAACGTCCTGACTTTC. This sequence joins TRBV29-1 and TRBJ2-6; no clear D. V dropped 7 bases and J dropped 0 bases, with 7 bases sitting between them. CDR1 is SQVTM and CDR2 is ANQGSEA in the germline V gene. This CDR3 has 13 residues.

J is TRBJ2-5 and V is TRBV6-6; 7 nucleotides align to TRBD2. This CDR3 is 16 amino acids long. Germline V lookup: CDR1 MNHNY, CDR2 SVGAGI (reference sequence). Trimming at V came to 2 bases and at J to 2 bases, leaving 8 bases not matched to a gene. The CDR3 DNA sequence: TGTGCCAGCAGTTACGTTCCGGGGGGATTTCAAGAGACCCAGTACTTC. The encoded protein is CASSYVPGGFQETQYF.

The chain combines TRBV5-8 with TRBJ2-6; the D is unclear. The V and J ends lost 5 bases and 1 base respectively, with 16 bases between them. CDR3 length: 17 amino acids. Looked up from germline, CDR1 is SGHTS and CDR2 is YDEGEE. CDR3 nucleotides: TGTGCCAGCAGTGGGTCGGCCGGATTTTCTGGGGCCAACGTCCTGACTTTC. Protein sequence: CASSGSAGFSGANVLTF.

CDR3 protein: CASSLGTGGPNQPQHF. The CDR3 coding sequence is TGTGCCAGCAGCTTAGGGACAGGGGGGCCCAATCAGCCCCAGCATTTT. The rearrangement joins TRBV7-8 to TRBJ1-5, with TRBD1 matching 10 bases. The CDR3 contains 16 residues. The V gene end was trimmed by 1 base and the J gene end by 3 bases; junction bases not matched to a gene: 3. Germline V gene sequence: CDR1 SGHVS, CDR2 FQNEAQ.

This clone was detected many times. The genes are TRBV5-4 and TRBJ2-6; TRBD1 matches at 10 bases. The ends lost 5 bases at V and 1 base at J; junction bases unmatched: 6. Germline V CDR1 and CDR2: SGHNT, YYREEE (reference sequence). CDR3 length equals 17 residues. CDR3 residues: CASRSGTGESGANVLTF. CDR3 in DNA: TGTGCCAGCAGGTCCGGGACAGGGGAATCTGGGGCCAACGTCCTGACTTTC.

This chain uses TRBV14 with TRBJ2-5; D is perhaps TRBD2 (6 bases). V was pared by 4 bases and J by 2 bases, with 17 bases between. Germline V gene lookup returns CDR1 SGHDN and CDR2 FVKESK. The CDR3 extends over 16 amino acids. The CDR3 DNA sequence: TGTGCCAGCAGCCCAGAGACTAGAGAGGGACAAGAGACCCAGTACTTC. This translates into CASSPETREGQETQYF.

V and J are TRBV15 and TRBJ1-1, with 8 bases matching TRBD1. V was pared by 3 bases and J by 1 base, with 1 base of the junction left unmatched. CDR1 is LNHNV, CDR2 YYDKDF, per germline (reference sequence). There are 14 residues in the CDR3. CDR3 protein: CATSSQGANTEAFF. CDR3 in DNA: TGTGCCACCAGCAGCCAGGGGGCGAACACTGAAGCTTTCTTT.

The DNA of the CDR3 is TGTGCCAGCAGTTTTAACAACAGGAAAGAGACCCAGTACTTC. It specifies CASSFNNRKETQYF. The J gene is TRBJ2-5, the V gene TRBV27; D possibly corresponds to TRBD1 (5 bases). The CDR3 loop spans 14 amino acids. Germline CDR1 and CDR2: MNHEY and SMNVEV (reference sequence). The V end lost 3 bases, the J end lost 3 bases, and 11 bases lay between the germline ends.

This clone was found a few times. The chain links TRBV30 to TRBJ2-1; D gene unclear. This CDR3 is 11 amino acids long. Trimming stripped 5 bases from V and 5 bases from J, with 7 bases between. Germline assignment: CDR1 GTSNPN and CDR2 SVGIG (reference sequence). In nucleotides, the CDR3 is TGTGCCTGGGCCTACGACAATGAGCAGTTCTTC. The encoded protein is CAWAYDNEQFF. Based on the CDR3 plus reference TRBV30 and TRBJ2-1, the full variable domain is SQTIHQWPATLVQPVGSPLSLECTVEGTSNPNLYWYRQAAGRGLQLLFYSVGIGQISSEVPQNLSASRPQDRQFILSSKKLLLSDSGFYLCAWAYDNEQFFGPGTRLTVL.

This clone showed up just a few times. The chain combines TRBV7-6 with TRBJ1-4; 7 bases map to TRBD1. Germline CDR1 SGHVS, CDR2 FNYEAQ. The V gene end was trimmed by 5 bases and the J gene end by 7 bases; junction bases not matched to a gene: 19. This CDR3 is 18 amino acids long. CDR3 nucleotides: TGTGCCAGCAGCCACGCCGGGACAGCCTCGGTTTTCGGTGAAAAACTGTTTTTT. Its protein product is CASSHAGTASVFGEKLFF.

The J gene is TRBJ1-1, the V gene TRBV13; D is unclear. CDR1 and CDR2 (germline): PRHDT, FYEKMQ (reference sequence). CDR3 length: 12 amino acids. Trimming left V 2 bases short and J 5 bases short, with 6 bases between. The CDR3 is CASSLRETEAFF. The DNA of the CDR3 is TGTGCCAGCAGCTTAAGGGAGACTGAAGCTTTCTTT.

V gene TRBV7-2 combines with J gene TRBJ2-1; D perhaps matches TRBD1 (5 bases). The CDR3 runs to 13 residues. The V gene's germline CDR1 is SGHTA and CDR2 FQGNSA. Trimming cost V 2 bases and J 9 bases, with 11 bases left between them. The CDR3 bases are TGTGCCAGCAGCTTAACAGGTAGGAGTGAGCAGTTCTTC. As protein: CASSLTGRSEQFF.

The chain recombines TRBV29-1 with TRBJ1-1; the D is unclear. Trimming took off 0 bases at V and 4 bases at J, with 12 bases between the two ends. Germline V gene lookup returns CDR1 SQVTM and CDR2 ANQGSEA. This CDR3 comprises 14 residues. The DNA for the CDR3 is TGCAGCGTTGAAGATCCTGGTATGTTCACTGAAGCTTTCTTT. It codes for CSVEDPGMFTEAFF.

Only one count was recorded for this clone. The chain's CDR3 is CASSVNPGTSDANNEQFF. Here the CDR3 DNA reads TGTGCCAGCAGCGTAAATCCCGGGACTAGCGACGCAAACAATGAGCAGTTCTTC. V and J are TRBV9 and TRBJ2-1; TRBD2 matches 10 bases. The CDR3 runs to 18 residues. With V trimmed by 1 base and J by 5 bases, 12 bases remained unmatched. Germline CDR1 reads SGDLS; CDR2 reads YYNGEE. The full variable domain, completed using reference TRBV9 and TRBJ2-1, is DSGVTQTPKHLITATGQRVTLRCSPRSGDLSVYWYQQSLDQGLQFLIQYYNGEERAKGNILERFSAQQFPDLHSELNLSSLELGDSALYFCASSVNPGTSDANNEQFFGPGTRLTVL.

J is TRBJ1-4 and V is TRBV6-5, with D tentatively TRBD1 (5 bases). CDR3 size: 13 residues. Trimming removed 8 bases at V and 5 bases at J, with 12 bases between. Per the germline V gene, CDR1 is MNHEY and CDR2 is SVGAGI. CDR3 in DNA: TGTGCCAGCTCCTCAGGGAGAAATGAAAAACTGTTTTTT. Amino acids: CASSSGRNEKLFF.

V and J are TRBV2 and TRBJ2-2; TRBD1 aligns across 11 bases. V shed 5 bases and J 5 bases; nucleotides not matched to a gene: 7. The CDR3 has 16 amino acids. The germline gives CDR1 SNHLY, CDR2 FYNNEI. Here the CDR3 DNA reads TGTGCCAGCAGTCCCGGACAGGGGGCGAGGACCGGGGAGCTGTTTTTT. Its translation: CASSPGQGARTGELFF. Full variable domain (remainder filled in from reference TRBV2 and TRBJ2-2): EPEVTQTPSHQVTQMGQEVILRCVPISNHLYFYWYRQILGQKVEFLVSFYNNEISEKSEIFDDQFSVERPDGSNFTLKIRSTKLEDSAMYFCASSPGQGARTGELFFGEGSRLTVL.

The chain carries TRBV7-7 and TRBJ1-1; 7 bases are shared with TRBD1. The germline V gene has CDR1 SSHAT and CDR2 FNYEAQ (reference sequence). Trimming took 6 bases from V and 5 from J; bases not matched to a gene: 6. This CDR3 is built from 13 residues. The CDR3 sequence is CASSQQGTTEAFF. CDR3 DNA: TGTGCCAGCAGTCAACAGGGGACGACTGAAGCTTTCTTT.

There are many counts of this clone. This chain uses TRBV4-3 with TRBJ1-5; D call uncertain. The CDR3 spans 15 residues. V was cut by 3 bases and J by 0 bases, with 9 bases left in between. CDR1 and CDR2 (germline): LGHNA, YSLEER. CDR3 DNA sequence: TGCGCCAGCAGCCAGGATTTCTATAGCAATCAGCCCCAGCATTTT. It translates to CASSQDFYSNQPQHF.

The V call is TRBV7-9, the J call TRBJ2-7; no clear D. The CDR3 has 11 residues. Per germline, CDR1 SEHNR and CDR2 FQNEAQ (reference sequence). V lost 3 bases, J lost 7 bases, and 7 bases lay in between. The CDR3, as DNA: TGTGCCAGCAGCTTGTCGGTAGAGCAGTACTTC. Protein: CASSLSVEQYF.

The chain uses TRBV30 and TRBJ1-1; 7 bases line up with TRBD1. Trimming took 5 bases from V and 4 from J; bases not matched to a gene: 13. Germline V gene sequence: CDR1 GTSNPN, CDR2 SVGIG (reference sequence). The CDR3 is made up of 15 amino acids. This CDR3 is CAWRVGDQGGTEAFF. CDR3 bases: TGTGCCTGGCGCGTAGGGGATCAGGGGGGCACTGAAGCTTTCTTT.

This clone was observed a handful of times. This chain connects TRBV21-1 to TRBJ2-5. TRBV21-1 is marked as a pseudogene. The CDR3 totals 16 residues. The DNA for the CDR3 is TGTGCCAGCAGCAAAGGAGGGTTAGGGGGGCTGGAGACCCAGTACTTC. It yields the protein CASSKGGLGGLETQYF.

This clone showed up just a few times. The CDR3 loop is CSVVRGGPNNEQFF. The CDR3 DNA follows: TGCAGCGTTGTCCGCGGGGGGCCAAACAATGAGCAGTTCTTC. V usage is TRBV29-1 and J usage is TRBJ2-1; TRBD2 aligns across 8 bases. In germline, CDR1 is SQVTM, CDR2 ANQGSEA. With V trimmed by 4 bases and J by 5 bases, 7 bases remained unmatched. The CDR3 totals 14 residues.

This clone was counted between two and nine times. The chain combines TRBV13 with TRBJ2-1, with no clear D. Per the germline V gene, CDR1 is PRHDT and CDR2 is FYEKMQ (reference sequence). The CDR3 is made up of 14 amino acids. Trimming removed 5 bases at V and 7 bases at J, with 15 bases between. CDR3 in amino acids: CASSAYGHPNEQFF. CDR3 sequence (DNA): TGTGCCAGCAGCGCCTACGGGCATCCAAATGAGCAGTTCTTC.

The CDR3 region is CASSTRVFSEAFF. In DNA form, the CDR3 reads TGTGCCAGCAGCACCAGGGTCTTCTCTGAAGCTTTCTTT. The gene calls are TRBV7-8 and TRBJ1-1; weak D call: TRBD1 (5 bases). Germline V CDR1 and CDR2: SGHVS, FQNEAQ. CDR3 length: 13 amino acids. Trimming cost V 5 bases and J 6 bases, with 13 bases left between them.

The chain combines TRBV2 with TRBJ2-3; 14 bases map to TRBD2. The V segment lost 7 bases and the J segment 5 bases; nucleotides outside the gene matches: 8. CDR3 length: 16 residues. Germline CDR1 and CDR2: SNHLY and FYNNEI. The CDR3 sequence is CASKGLAGARGDTQYF. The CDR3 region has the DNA TGTGCCAGCAAGGGACTAGCGGGGGCCCGAGGAGATACGCAGTATTTT.

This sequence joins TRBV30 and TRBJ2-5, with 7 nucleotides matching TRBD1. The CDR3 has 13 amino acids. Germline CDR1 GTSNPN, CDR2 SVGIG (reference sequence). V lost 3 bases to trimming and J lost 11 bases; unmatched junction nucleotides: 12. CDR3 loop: CAWRETGQGEQYF. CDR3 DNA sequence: TGTGCCTGGAGAGAGACAGGCCAGGGGGAGCAGTACTTC.

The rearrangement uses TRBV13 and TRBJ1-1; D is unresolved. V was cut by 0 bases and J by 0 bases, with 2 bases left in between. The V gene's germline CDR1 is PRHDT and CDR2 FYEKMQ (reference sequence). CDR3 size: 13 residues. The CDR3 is CASSLGVNTEAFF. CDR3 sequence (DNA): TGTGCCAGCAGCTTAGGGGTGAACACTGAAGCTTTCTTT.